The 18 T cell receptor beta chains reported below all come from one sample, sequenced in a study of shared clonotypes between healthy human individuals. Libraries were prepared by immunoSEQ multiplex PCR; TCRdb keeps only in-frame clonotypes and omits some of them. The sample contains 2 million to 3 million clones, 85% to 95% of which appear only once. The specimen sequenced was naive CD4+ T cells sorted from blood. Regarding subset: CD45RA+ positively selected. These TCRs come from a man aged 18-30 years in good health.

A word on this clone: This same CDR3 is encoded by further DNA sequences in the sample. This sequence joins TRBV6-5 and TRBJ2-7, with D unclear. The germline V and J ends were trimmed by 2 bases and 5 bases, with 4 bases remaining between them. The germline gives CDR1 MNHEY, CDR2 SVGAGI. The CDR3 is 11 amino acids. CDR3 in DNA: TGTGCCAGCAGTTACCTAGACGAGCAGTACTTC. This gives the protein CASSYLDEQYF.

The chain uses TRBV14 and TRBJ2-3, with D maybe TRBD2 (5 bases). The germline V gene has CDR1 SGHDN and CDR2 FVKESK. V lost 4 bases and J 0 bases, leaving 14 bases between the germline ends. The CDR3 has 16 residues. The CDR3 reads CASSPQGGSSTDTQYF. In DNA, the CDR3 is TGTGCCAGCAGCCCTCAAGGCGGGTCCAGCACAGATACGCAGTATTTT.

The chain is built from TRBV5-1 and TRBJ2-5; TRBD1 aligns across 7 bases. The CDR3 contains 13 residues. The germline V gene encodes CDR1 SGHRS and CDR2 YFSETQ. The J segment lost 5 bases and the V segment lost 6 bases, leaving 7 bases of the junction unmatched. The CDR3 DNA follows: TGCGCCAGCAAACAGGGGAGTAGGGAGACCCAGTACTTC. This translates into CASKQGSRETQYF.

This clone was observed once. The rearrangement uses TRBV30 and TRBJ2-1; 10 bases are shared with TRBD1. J was trimmed by 3 bases and V by 4 bases; bases with no gene match: 6. Per germline, CDR1 GTSNPN and CDR2 SVGIG (reference sequence). The CDR3 has 15 residues. CDR3 amino acids: CAWNRQGAIYNEQFF. The CDR3 nucleotides are TGTGCCTGGAACCGACAGGGGGCCATCTACAATGAGCAGTTCTTC. Full variable domain (missing parts from reference TRBV30 and TRBJ2-1): SQTIHQWPATLVQPVGSPLSLECTVEGTSNPNLYWYRQAAGRGLQLLFYSVGIGQISSEVPQNLSASRPQDRQFILSSKKLLLSDSGFYLCAWNRQGAIYNEQFFGPGTRLTVL.

V is TRBV5-6 and J is TRBJ2-2, with 11 bases matching TRBD1. The CDR3 loop spans 15 amino acids. The V segment lost 2 bases and the J segment 4 bases; nucleotides outside the gene matches: 1. CDR1 is SGHDT and CDR2 is YYEEEE in the germline V gene. In DNA form, the CDR3 reads TGTGCCAGCAGCTTTGGGACAGGGGGCACCGGGGAGCTGTTTTTT. As protein: CASSFGTGGTGELFF.

The chain links TRBV9 to TRBJ2-7; possibly TRBD1 for D (6 bases). The CDR3 spans 18 residues. Deletions cut 10 bases from V and 3 bases from J, with 32 bases between. Germline values: CDR1 SGDLS, CDR2 YYNGEE. The CDR3 DNA reads as TGTGCCGGAAAAATCGGGACACCATACTCCCCCGGTCACTACGAGCAGTACTTC. Translating it yields CAGKIGTPYSPGHYEQYF.

V and J are TRBV19 and TRBJ2-5, with TRBD1 matching 7 bases. The CDR3 has 15 residues. Germline loops: CDR1 LNHDA, CDR2 SQIVND (reference sequence). The CDR3 nucleotides are TGTGCTAAGGCCCCCAAAATAGACAGGGAAGAGACCCAGTACTTC. This translates into CAKAPKIDREETQYF.

The chain links TRBV7-8 to TRBJ2-7; perhaps TRBD2 as D (6 bases). Looked up from germline, CDR1 is SGHVS and CDR2 is FQNEAQ. V lost 4 bases, J lost 7 bases, and 17 bases lay in between. The length of the CDR3 is 14 residues. The CDR3 coding sequence is TGTGCCAGCAGCTCGGGACTTTCCTGGGGAGAGCAGTACTTC. It codes for CASSSGLSWGEQYF.

This clone was picked up one time. DNA for the CDR3: TGTGCCAGCAGCGTAGCTGGGACGGGCACAGATACGCAGTATTTT. It is translated as CASSVAGTGTDTQYF. V is TRBV9 and J is TRBJ2-3; D might be TRBD1 or TRBD2, each matching 5 bases. The CDR3 consists of 15 residues. The V end lost 0 bases, the J end lost 1 base, and 9 bases lay between the germline ends. Per the germline V gene, CDR1 is SGDLS and CDR2 is YYNGEE.

The rearrangement links TRBV10-3 to TRBJ2-2; TRBD2 agrees at 14 bases. The length of the CDR3 is 18 residues. The V gene's germline CDR1 is ENHRY and CDR2 SYGVKD. V lost 3 bases to trimming and J lost 0 bases; unmatched junction nucleotides: 3. The CDR3 nucleotides are TGTGCCATCAGTGAAGGACTAGCGGGGGGTCCGAACACCGGGGAGCTGTTTTTT. Its protein is CAISEGLAGGPNTGELFF.

Comments on this clone: Other DNA sequences in this specimen translate into the identical CDR3. The chain carries TRBV6-6 and TRBJ1-5; D uncertain. The germline V gene encodes CDR1 MNHNY and CDR2 SVGAGI (reference sequence). This CDR3 has 14 amino acids. Trimming left V 0 bases short and J 2 bases short, with 5 bases between. CDR3 in amino acids: CASSYSSGNQPQHF. The CDR3 nucleotides are TGTGCCAGCAGTTACTCGTCGGGCAATCAGCCCCAGCATTTT.

This rearrangement joins TRBV9 to TRBJ2-2; 16 nucleotides line up with TRBD2. CDR1 and CDR2 from the germline V gene are SGDLS and YYNGEE. J was trimmed by 4 bases and V by 2 bases; bases with no gene match: 14. The CDR3 spans 21 residues. CDR3 loop: CASSVGIPGLAGGPGTGELFF. For the CDR3, the DNA is TGTGCCAGCAGCGTTGGAATACCGGGACTAGCGGGAGGGCCGGGCACCGGGGAGCTGTTTTTT. Variable domain in full (rest from reference TRBV9 and TRBJ2-2): DSGVTQTPKHLITATGQRVTLRCSPRSGDLSVYWYQQSLDQGLQFLIQYYNGEERAKGNILERFSAQQFPDLHSELNLSSLELGDSALYFCASSVGIPGLAGGPGTGELFFGEGSRLTVL.

The chain links TRBV5-1 to TRBJ1-3; D might be TRBD1 (5 bases). Trimming took off 0 bases at V and 2 bases at J, with 12 bases between the two ends. CDR1 is SGHRS and CDR2 is YFSETQ in the germline V gene. The length of the CDR3 is 16 residues. The DNA of the CDR3 is TGCGCCAGCAGCTTGGGACAGCCGCACACTGGAAACACCATATATTTT. It specifies CASSLGQPHTGNTIYF.

The V call is TRBV7-2, the J call TRBJ2-5, with TRBD2 matching over 12 bases. The CDR3 has 15 residues. CDR1 is SGHTA and CDR2 is FQGNSA in the germline V gene. After removal of 5 bases from V and 3 bases from J, the junction contained 4 bases not matched to a gene. The CDR3 spells CASSQRLAGEETQYF. CDR3 sequence (DNA): TGTGCCAGCAGCCAAAGACTAGCGGGAGAAGAGACCCAGTACTTC.

This chain's CDR3 is CASSGLRSYEQYF. CDR3 sequence (DNA): TGTGCCAGCAGTGGGCTCCGATCCTACGAGCAGTACTTC. The chain combines TRBV2 with TRBJ2-7; no clear D gene. Germline CDR1 reads SNHLY; CDR2 reads FYNNEI. V lost 4 bases and J lost 1, with 8 bases in between. The CDR3 consists of 13 residues.

CDR3 loop: CASGRATEAFF. CDR3 DNA: TGTGCCAGCGGCAGGGCTACTGAAGCTTTCTTT. The V gene is TRBV2, the J gene TRBJ1-1; perhaps TRBD1 as D (5 bases). The germline V gene encodes CDR1 SNHLY and CDR2 FYNNEI. The CDR3 runs to 11 residues. V lost 8 bases and J lost 5, with 9 bases in between.

The chain uses TRBV30 and TRBJ1-1; the D gene is possibly TRBD1 (5 bases). V was trimmed by 4 bases and J by 8 bases, leaving 17 bases between them. The CDR3 extends over 13 amino acids. The V gene's germline CDR1 is GTSNPN and CDR2 SVGIG (reference sequence). The CDR3 protein is CAWTSLRESEAFF. The CDR3 region has the DNA TGTGCCTGGACTTCCCTCAGGGAATCAGAAGCTTTCTTT.

CDR3 coding DNA: TGTGCCACTACCCACGGGGAACAGAACACTGAAGCTTTCTTT. It codes for CATTHGEQNTEAFF. The genes are TRBV10-3 and TRBJ1-1; D gene uncertain. V was trimmed by 10 bases and J by 1 base, leaving 16 bases between them. Germline CDR1 and CDR2: ENHRY and SYGVKD. The CDR3 extends over 14 amino acids.